This T cell receptor (beta chain) was observed in a study of T-cell memory formation after mild COVID-19. Whole-study findings and limits: Several responding clones turned up in pre-infection memory, indicating that cross-reactive memory may have taken part. Researchers could not confirm that second-wave clones peaking on day 37 targeted SARS-CoV-2.

Germline V gene data show CDR1 as DFQATT and CDR2 as SNEGSKA (reference sequence). Trimming pared 6 bases from V and 0 bases from J, leaving 17 bases between. There are 15 residues in the CDR3. With respect to this clonotype: Its antigen remains unknown.

One entry per CDR3 protein results from TCRdb running MiXCR on the 5' RACE reads. This table has under 300,000 distinct CDR3 sequences, roughly 17% appearing once. The chain uses TRBV20-1 and TRBJ1-2; D is unresolved. Sample: PBMCs or a T cell subset sorted from them (not recorded which). The sequence came from a man aged 18 to 29 who had mild COVID-19 (a few samples of this study predate the infection). Cell type and time point are not known. The CDR3 region is CSALTAGETNYGYTF. CDR3 bases: TGCAGTGCCCTTACGGCAGGCGAAACTAACTATGGCTACACCTTC.